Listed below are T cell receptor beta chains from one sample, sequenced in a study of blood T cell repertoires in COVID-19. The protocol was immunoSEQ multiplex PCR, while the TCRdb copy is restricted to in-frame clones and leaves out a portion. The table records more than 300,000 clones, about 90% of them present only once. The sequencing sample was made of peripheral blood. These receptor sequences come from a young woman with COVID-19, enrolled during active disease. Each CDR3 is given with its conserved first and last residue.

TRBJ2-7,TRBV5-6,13,CASSLGGPYEQYF
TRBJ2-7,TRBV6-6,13,CASRQQGAREQYF
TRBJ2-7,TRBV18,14,CASSPNRGPYEQYF
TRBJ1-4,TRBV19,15,CASSTSGRVGEKLFF
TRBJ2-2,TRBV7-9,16,CASSDGVLAGAGELFF
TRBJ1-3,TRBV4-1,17,CASSHPGTEISGNTIYF
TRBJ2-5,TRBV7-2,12,CASSRQGETQYF
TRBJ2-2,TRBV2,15,CASSEEGGNTGELFF
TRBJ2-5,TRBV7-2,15,CASSSGLAGIETQYF
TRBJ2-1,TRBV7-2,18,CASSLFGPLAGGRNEQFF
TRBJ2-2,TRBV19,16,CASSPHRTGLAGELFF
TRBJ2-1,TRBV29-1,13,CSVEVAGENEQFF
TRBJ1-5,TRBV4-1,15,CASSLGSRGDQPQHF
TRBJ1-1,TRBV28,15,CASRDRWSLNTEAFF
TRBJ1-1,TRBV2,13,CASRMTGDTEAFF
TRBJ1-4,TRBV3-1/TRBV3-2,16,CASRSNVGRGNEKLFF
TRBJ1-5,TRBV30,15,CAWSVGGQGDQPQHF
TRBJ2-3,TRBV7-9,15,CASSPWVASTDTQYF
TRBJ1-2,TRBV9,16,CASSVGPGQLTHGYTF
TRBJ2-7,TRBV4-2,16,CASSQGASGRAYEQYF
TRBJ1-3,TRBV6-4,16,CASFSVQVNSGNTIYF
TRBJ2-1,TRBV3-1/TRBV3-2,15,CASSQAAGGIDEQFF
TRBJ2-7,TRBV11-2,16,CASSFIPGLVTYEQYF
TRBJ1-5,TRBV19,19,CASSASGTGVAYSNQPQHF
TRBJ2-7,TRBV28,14,CASSPSGGSYEQYF
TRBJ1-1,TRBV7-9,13,CASSLTGGIRAFF
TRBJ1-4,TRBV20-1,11,CSAPDREKLFF
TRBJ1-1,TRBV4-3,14,CASSQSDRRTEAFF
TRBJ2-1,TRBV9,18,CASSAMMGLAFSYNEQFF
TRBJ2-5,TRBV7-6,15,CASSSGYGTGETQYF
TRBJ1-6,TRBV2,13,CARQGARNSPLHF
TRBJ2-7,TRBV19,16,CASSIPLGQANYEQYF
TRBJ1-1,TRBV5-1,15,CASSFLALPNTEAFF